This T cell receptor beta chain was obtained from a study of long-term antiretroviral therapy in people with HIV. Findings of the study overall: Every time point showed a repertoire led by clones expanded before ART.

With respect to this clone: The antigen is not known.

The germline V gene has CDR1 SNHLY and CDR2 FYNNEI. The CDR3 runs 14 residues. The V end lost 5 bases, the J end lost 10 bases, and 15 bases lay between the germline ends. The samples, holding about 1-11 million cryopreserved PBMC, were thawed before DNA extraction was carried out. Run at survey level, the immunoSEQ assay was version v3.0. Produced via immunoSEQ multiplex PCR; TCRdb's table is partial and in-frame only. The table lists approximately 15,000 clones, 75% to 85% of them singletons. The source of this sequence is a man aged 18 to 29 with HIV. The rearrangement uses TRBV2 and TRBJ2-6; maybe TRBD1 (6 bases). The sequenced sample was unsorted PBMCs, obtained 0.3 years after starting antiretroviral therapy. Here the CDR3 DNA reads TGTGCCAGCAGTTCAGCGACAGGAAAAAACGTCCTGACTTTC. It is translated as CASSSATGKNVLTF.